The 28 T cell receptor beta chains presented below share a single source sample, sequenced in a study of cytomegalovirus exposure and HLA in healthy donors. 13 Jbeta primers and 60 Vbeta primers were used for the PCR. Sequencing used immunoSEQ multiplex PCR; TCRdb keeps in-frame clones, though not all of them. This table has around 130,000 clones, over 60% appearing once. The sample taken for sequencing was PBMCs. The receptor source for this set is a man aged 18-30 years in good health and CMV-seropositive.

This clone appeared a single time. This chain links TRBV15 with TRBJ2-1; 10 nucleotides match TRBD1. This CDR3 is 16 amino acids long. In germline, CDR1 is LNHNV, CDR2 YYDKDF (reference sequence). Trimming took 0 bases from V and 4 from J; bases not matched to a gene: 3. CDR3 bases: TGTGCCACCAGCAGAGACAGGGGACAGGGGTACAATGAGCAGTTCTTC. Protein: CATSRDRGQGYNEQFF.

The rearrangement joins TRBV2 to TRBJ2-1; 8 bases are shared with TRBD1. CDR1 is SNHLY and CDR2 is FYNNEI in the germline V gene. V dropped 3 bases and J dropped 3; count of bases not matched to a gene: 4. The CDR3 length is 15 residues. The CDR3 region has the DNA TGTGCCAGCAGTGACGGACAGGGTATCTACAATGAGCAGTTCTTC. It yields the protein CASSDGQGIYNEQFF.

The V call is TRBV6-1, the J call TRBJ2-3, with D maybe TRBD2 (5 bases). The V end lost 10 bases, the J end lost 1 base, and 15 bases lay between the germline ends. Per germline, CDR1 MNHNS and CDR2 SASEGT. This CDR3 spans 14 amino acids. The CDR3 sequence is CATKLGLGTDTQYF. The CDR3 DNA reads TGTGCCACCAAACTAGGCCTTGGCACAGATACGCAGTATTTT.

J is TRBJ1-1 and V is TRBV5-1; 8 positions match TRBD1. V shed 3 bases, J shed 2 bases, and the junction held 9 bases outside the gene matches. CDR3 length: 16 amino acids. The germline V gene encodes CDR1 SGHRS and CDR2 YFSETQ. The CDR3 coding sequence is TGCGCCAGCAGCTCCCCTTGGACAGGGATAAACACTGAAGCTTTCTTT. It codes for CASSSPWTGINTEAFF. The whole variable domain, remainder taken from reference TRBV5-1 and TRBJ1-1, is KAGVTQTPRYLIKTRGQQVTLSCSPISGHRSVSWYQQTPGQGLQFLFEYFSETQRNKGNFPGRFSGRQFSNSRSEMNVSTLELGDSALYLCASSSPWTGINTEAFFGQGTRLTVV.

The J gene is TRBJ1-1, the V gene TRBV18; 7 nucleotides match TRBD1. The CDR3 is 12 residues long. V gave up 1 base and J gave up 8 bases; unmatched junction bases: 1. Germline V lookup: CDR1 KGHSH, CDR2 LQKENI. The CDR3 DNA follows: TGTGCCAGCTCACCACAGGGGGCCGAAGCTTTCTTT. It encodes CASSPQGAEAFF.

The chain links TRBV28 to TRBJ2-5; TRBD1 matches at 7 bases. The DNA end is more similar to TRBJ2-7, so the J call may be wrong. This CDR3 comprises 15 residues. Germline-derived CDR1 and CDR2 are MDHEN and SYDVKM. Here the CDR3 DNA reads TGTGCCAGCATCCCCTCCAGGGGGTTCTCCTACGAGCAGTACTTC. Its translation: CASIPSRGFSYEQYF.

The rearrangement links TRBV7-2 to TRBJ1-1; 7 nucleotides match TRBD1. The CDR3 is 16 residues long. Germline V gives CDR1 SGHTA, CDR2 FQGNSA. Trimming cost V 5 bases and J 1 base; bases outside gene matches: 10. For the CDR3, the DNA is TGTGCCAGCAGCAAAGACAGGGTATTTGAGAACACTGAAGCTTTCTTT. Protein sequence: CASSKDRVFENTEAFF.

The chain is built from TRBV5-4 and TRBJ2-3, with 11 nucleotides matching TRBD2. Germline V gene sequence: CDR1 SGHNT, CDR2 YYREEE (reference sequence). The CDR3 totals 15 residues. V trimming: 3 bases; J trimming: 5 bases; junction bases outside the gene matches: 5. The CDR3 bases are TGTGCCAGCAGCTCTAGCGGGGGGCCGGGAGATACGCAGTATTTT. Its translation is CASSSSGGPGDTQYF.

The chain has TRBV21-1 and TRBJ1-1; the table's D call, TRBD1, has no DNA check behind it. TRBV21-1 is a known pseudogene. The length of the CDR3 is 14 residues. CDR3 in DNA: TGTGCCAGCAGCAATAGGGGGACGGGGTTCGCAGCTTTCTTT. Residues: CASSNRGTGFAAFF.

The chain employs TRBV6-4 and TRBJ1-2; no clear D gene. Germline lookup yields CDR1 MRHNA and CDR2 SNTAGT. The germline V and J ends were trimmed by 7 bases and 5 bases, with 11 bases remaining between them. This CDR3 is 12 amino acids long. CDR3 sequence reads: CASTLDGYGYTF. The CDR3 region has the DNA TGTGCCAGCACCCTAGACGGATATGGCTACACCTTC.

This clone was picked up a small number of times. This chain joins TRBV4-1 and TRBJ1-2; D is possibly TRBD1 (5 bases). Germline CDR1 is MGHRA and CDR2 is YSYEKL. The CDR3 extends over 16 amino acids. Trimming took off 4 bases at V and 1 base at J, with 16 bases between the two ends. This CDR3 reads CASSPEQVRVNYGYTF. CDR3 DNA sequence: TGCGCCAGCAGCCCCGAACAGGTTCGGGTTAACTATGGCTACACCTTC.

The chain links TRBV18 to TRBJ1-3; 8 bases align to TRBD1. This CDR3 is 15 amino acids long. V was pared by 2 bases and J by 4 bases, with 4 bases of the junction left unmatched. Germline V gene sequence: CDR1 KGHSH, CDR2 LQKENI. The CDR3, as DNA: TGTGCCAGCTCACCATTGGGACAGGTCGGAAACACCATATATTTT. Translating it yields CASSPLGQVGNTIYF. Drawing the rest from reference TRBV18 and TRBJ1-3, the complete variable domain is NAGVMQNPRHLVRRRGQEARLRCSPMKGHSHVYWYRQLPEEGLKFMVYLQKENIIDESGMPKERFSAEFPKEGPSILRIQQVVRGDSAAYFCASSPLGQVGNTIYFGEGSWLTVV.

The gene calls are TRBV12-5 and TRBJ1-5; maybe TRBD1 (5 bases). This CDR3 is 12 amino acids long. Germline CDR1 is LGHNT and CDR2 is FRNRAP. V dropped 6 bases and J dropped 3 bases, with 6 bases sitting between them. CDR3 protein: CASGTVNQPQHF. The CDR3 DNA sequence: TGTGCTAGTGGGACAGTCAATCAGCCCCAGCATTTT.

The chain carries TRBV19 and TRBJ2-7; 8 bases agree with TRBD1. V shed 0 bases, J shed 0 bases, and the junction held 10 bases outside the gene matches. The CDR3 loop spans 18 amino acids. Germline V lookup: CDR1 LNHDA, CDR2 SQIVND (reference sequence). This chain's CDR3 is CASSIDYPGTGFSYEQYF. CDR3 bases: TGTGCCAGTAGTATAGACTACCCCGGGACAGGCTTCTCCTACGAGCAGTACTTC.

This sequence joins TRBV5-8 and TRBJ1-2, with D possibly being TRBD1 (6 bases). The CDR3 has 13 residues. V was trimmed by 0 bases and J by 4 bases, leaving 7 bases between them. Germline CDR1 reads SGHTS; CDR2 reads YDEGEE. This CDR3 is CASSLDRVYGYTF. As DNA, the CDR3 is TGTGCCAGCAGCTTGGACAGGGTCTATGGCTACACCTTC.

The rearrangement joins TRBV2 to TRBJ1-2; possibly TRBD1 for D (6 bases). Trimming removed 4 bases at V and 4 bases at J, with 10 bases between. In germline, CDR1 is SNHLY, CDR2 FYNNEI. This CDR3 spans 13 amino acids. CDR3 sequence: CASSGTASYGYTF. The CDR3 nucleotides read TGTGCCAGCAGTGGGACAGCCAGCTATGGCTACACCTTC.

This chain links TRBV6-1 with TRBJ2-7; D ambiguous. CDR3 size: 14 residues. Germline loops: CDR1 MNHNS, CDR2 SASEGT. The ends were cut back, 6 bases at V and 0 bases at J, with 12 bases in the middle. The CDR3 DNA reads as TGTGCCAGCAGCCAAACTTATAGCTCCTACGAGCAGTACTTC. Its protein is CASSQTYSSYEQYF.

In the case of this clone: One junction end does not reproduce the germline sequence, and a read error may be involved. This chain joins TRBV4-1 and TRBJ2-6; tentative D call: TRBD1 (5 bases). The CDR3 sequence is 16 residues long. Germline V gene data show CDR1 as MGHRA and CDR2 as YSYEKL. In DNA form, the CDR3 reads TGCGCCAGCAGCCATCGATCAGAGACTGGGGCCAACGGCCTGACTTTC. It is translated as CASSHRSETGANGLTF.

CDR3 in amino acids: CASSSGTSGSTDTQYF. The CDR3 DNA reads TGTGCCAGCAGCTCGGGGACTAGCGGGAGCACAGATACGCAGTATTTT. The chain couples TRBV7-9 to TRBJ2-3; 12 nucleotides align to TRBD2. Germline values: CDR1 SEHNR, CDR2 FQNEAQ (reference sequence). Trimming took 4 bases from V and 0 from J; bases not matched to a gene: 2. The CDR3 extends over 16 amino acids. Full variable domain (rest looked up from reference TRBV7-9 and TRBJ2-3): DTGVSQNPRHKITKRGQNVTFRCDPISEHNRLYWYRQTLGQGPEFLTYFQNEAQLEKSRLLSDRFSAERPKGSFSTLEIQRTEQGDSAMYLCASSSGTSGSTDTQYFGPGTRLTVL.

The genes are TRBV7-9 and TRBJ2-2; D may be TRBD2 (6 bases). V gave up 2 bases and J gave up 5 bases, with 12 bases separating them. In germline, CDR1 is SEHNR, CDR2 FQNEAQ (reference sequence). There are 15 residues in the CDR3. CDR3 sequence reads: CASSLRPEGTGELFF. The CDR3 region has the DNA TGTGCCAGCAGCTTAAGGCCGGAGGGGACCGGGGAGCTGTTTTTT.

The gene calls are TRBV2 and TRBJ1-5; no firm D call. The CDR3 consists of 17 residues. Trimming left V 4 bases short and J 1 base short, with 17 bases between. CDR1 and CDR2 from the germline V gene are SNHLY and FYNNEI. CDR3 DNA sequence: TGTGCCAGCAGTGTGGGCAGTTACCTTACAAGCAATCAGCCCCAGCATTTT. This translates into CASSVGSYLTSNQPQHF.

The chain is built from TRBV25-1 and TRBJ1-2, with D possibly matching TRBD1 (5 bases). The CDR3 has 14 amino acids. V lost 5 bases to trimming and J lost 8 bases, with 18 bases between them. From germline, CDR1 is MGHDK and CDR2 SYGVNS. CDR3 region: CASSLDNQLGGYTF. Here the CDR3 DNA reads TGTGCCAGCAGTCTGGACAACCAACTCGGAGGCTACACCTTC.

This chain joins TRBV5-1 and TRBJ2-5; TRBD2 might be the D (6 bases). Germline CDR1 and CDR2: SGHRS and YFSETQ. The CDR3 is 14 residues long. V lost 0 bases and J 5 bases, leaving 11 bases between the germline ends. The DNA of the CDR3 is TGCGCCAGCAGCTTGGGACTAGAGGGCGAGACCCAGTACTTC. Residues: CASSLGLEGETQYF.

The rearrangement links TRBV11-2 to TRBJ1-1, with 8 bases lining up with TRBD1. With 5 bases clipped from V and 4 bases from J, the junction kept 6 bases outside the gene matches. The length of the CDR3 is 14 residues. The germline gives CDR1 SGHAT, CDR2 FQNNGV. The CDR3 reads CASSMLTGVTEAFF. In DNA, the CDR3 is TGTGCCAGCAGCATGTTGACAGGGGTCACTGAAGCTTTCTTT.

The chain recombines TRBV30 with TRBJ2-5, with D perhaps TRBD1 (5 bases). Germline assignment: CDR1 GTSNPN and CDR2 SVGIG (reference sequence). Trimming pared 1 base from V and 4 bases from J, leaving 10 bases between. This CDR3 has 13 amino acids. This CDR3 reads CAWSDDSRETQYF. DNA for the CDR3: TGTGCCTGGAGTGACGACAGTCGAGAGACCCAGTACTTC. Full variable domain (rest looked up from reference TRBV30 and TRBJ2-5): SQTIHQWPATLVQPVGSPLSLECTVEGTSNPNLYWYRQAAGRGLQLLFYSVGIGQISSEVPQNLSASRPQDRQFILSSKKLLLSDSGFYLCAWSDDSRETQYFGPGTRLLVL.

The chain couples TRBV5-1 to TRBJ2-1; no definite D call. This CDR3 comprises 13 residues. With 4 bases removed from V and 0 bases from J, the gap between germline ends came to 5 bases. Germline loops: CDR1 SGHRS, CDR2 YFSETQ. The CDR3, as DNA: TGCGCCAGCAGCCGGTACTCCTACAATGAGCAGTTCTTC. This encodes CASSRYSYNEQFF. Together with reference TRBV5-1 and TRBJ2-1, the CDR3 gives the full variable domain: KAGVTQTPRYLIKTRGQQVTLSCSPISGHRSVSWYQQTPGQGLQFLFEYFSETQRNKGNFPGRFSGRQFSNSRSEMNVSTLELGDSALYLCASSRYSYNEQFFGPGTRLTVL.

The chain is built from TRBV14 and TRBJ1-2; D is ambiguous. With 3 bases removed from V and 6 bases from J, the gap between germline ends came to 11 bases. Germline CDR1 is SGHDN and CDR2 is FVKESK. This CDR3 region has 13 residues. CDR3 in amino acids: CASSHSPRDGYTF. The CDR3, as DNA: TGTGCCAGCAGCCATTCCCCCCGTGATGGCTACACCTTC.

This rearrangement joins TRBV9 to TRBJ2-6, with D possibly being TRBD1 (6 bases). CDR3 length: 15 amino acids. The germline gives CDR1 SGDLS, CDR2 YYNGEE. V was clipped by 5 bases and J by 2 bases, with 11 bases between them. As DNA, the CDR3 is TGTGCCAGCAGTTACAACAGGGCTGGGGCCAACGTCCTGACTTTC. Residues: CASSYNRAGANVLTF. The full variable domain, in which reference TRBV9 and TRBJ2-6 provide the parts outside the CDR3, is DSGVTQTPKHLITATGQRVTLRCSPRSGDLSVYWYQQSLDQGLQFLIQYYNGEERAKGNILERFSAQQFPDLHSELNLSSLELGDSALYFCASSYNRAGANVLTFGAGSRLTVL.